This T cell receptor (beta chain) emerged from a study of blood T cell repertoires in COVID-19 (dated by TCRdb to 2020 to 2021). Describing the broader study: Samples from collaborators originated in the United States, Italy and Spain and spanned both the acute and convalescent phases of COVID-19. The prospective study material was composed of cDNA or gDNA derived from T cells, B-cell-depleted T cells, or PBMCs. The dataset comprised deeply sampled blood TCRbeta repertoires from subjects exposed to, actively infected with, or recovered from COVID-19. The repertoires were released in a freely available public database intended as a resource for research on the immune response to SARS-CoV-2. Samples were obtained from the ongoing ImmuneRACE study (first 160 participants) and from about 1,300 subjects provided by 6 global collaborators. Nearly every sample came with metadata listing a de-identified subject ID, COVID-19 status, age in years and sex. Where available, HLA class I and class II types were taken from metadata supplied by the sample provider and were not determined by assay-based typing.

Participants in the prospective study were enrolled through a virtual design, were aged roughly 18 to 90 years, and lived in about 25 United States geographic areas. In the prospective study, participants were assigned to cohorts based on the clinical history participants reported in a screening survey and a study questionnaire. Exposed participants had been in contact, within 2 weeks of entering the study, with a person who had a PCR-confirmed or clinician-diagnosed case of COVID-19. Mobile phlebotomists in the prospective study collected whole blood, serum and a nasopharyngeal or oropharyngeal swab from every participant. Prospective study participants could optionally give additional blood draws and questionnaires over an approximately two-month period. Before DNA extraction, blood samples from the prospective study were shipped at room temperature or frozen. As regards this clone: Its antigen target is currently unknown. No qualities accompany the bases; no much larger clone lies one base away.

The full study reports these points: The quantity of clinical and demographic metadata differed by source and by participant and was supplied without curation.

TCRbeta CDR3 regions were amplified from genomic DNA by means of the immunoSEQ Assay, a bias-controlled multiplex PCR. The authors processed their data as follows. The number of nucleated cells in each sample was estimated from the amplification of reference gene primers within the assay. To quantify the absolute abundance of each unique TCRbeta CDR3 rearrangement, sequence reads were collapsed and filtered. For each sample, productive Simpson clonality was calculated by taking the square root of Simpson's diversity index across productive rearrangements. This is the immuneACCESS table as TCRdb keeps it, with only in-frame sequences that have V and J called. A part of the clones is gone; compared with another copy, unresolved V genes explain less than half, and the rest is unexplained. D and trimming come from the DNA, and the V and J calls and clone size come from that table. Present in this sample are 150,000 or so clones, over 80% of which were seen just once. Of the sample, over 4% is held by the ten largest clones.

From a lookup of the germline V gene, CDR1 and CDR2 are KGHDR and SFDVKD. Trimming at the junction amounts to 4 bases on V and 3 bases on J, and the germline ends lie 11 bases apart. From its cysteine to its phenylalanine, the CDR3 spans 14 amino acids. The sequence is cut down to CDR3 DNA, 42 bases in frame from base 1. Specimen: PBMCs or T cells enriched from blood (not recorded which). This TCR was recovered from a man in his sixties or seventies who had been exposed to COVID-19. Recombination joined TRBV24-1 with TRBJ1-2, with a weak D call of TRBD1 (6 bases match). For the CDR3, the sequence is CATSDPGGHYGYTF. Here is the DNA: TGTGCCACCAGTGACCCTGGGGGCCACTATGGCTACACCTTC.